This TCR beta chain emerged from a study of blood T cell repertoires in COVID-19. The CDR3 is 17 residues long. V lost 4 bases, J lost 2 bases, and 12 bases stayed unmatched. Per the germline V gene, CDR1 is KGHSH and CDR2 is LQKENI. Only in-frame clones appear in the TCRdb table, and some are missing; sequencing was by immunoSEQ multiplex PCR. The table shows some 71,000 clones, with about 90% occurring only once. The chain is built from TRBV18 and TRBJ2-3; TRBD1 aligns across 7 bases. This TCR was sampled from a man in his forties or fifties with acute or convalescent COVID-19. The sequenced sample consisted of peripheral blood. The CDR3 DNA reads TGTGCCAGCTCACTCGGGCTACAGGGGATCAACACAGATACGCAGTATTTT. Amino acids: CASSLGLQGINTDTQYF.